This TCR beta chain came from a study of shared clonotypes between healthy human individuals. Turning to this clone: The antigen remains undetermined.

As handled by the study authors: Filtering differed since immunoSEQ provided only junctions, with no quality scores. TCRdb's table, derived via immunoSEQ multiplex PCR, lists solely in-frame clones and lacks some. That table supplies the V and J calls and clone size; D and trimming were determined from the DNA. Of some 200,000 clones listed, 85% to 95% are singletons. Germline V lookup: CDR1 SGHAT, CDR2 FQDESV (reference sequence). Trimming removed 8 bases at V and 6 bases at J, with 14 bases between. CDR3 length: 13 residues. Study-wide results and limits: A reduction in generation probabilities was seen for non-shared clonotypes relative to those shared by all four donors. Memory subsets generally showed lower estimated richness than naive subsets.

The source is a woman in her 30s in good health. Material: naive CD4+ T cells sorted from blood. Sample subset: CD45RA+ positively selected. The J gene is TRBJ1-5, the V gene TRBV11-1; D is perhaps TRBD1 (5 bases). The CDR3 here is CASGAGLGQPQHF. The CDR3 DNA is TGTGCCAGCGGGGCGGGGCTGGGTCAGCCCCAGCATTTT. The full variable domain, completed using reference TRBV11-1 and TRBJ1-5, is EAEVAQSPRYKITEKSQAVAFWCDPISGHATLYWYRQILGQGPELLVQFQDESVVDDSQLPKDRFSAERLKGVDSTLKIQPAELGDSAMYLCASGAGLGQPQHFGDGTRLSIL.